A selection of T cell receptor beta chains follows, all from one sample in a study of Ad26.COV2.S vaccination and SARS-CoV-2 variants. Libraries were prepared by immunoSEQ multiplex PCR; TCRdb keeps only in-frame clonotypes and omits some of them. The sample has some 320,000 clones; about 86% are singletons. The sequenced sample was peripheral blood, obtained in a trial of Ad26.COV2.S vaccine versus placebo. The source is a person between 18 and 65 years old who received the Ad26.COV2.S COVID-19 vaccine or a placebo. Both conserved end residues are part of each CDR3. A D gene is named only where the DNA matches it firmly. Some rows mark clone size as missing; the rest say once, few, many or name a class of expanded clone.

TRBJ1-2 | TRBD1 | TRBV6-2/TRBV6-3 | NA | TGTGCCAGCACCTACTCACAGGGGAATGGCTACACCTTC | CASTYSQGNGYTF
TRBJ2-7 | NA | TRBV7-9 | NA | TGTGCCAGCAGTAAAACGGGACCATACGAGCAGTACTTC | CASSKTGPYEQYF
TRBJ1-4 | NA | TRBV9 | NA | TGTGCCAGCAGCAGGGGGGAAAAGGTTGAAAAACTGTTTTTT | CASSRGEKVEKLFF
TRBJ1-1 | NA | TRBV2 | NA | TGTGCCAGCAGCGGCAGGTGGGGGGTTAACACTGAAGCTTTCTTT | CASSGRWGVNTEAFF
TRBJ1-3 | NA | TRBV5-1 | NA | TGCGCCAGCAGCTGGGGACAAATCTCTGGAAACACCATATATTTT | CASSWGQISGNTIYF
TRBJ2-6 | NA | TRBV6-2/TRBV6-3 | NA | TGTGCCAGCAGTCGCCGGGACGGCCGAGGCAACGTCCTGACTTTC | CASSRRDGRGNVLTF
TRBJ2-7 | TRBD2 | TRBV6-2/TRBV6-3 | NA | TGTGCCAGCAGTTACTTCATAGCGGGGACGCGTACTACATACGAGCAGTACTTC | CASSYFIAGTRTTYEQYF
TRBJ1-4 | TRBD1 | TRBV20-1 | few | TGCAGTGCTAGTGAGCTCCGGGACAGGGGTGAAAAACTGTTTTTT | CSASELRDRGEKLFF
TRBJ1-2 | TRBD1 | TRBV7-9 | NA | TGTGCCAGCAGACGAGGGACAGGGGGCGGCTACACCTTC | CASRRGTGGGYTF
TRBJ2-4 | NA | TRBV11-2 | NA | TGTGCCAGCAGCCCACAGGGAAACTTAGCCAAAAACATTCAGTACTTC | CASSPQGNLAKNIQYF
TRBJ1-2 | NA | TRBV6-5 | once | TGTGCCAGCAGTTACCCCTCCGGCGGGGGGGGGTATGGCTACACCTTC | CASSYPSGGGGYGYTF
TRBJ1-2 | NA | TRBV30 | NA | TGTGCCTGGAGTGGGTGGAACTATGGCTACACCTTC | CAWSGWNYGYTF
TRBJ1-1 | NA | TRBV4-1 | NA | TGCGCCAGCAGCCAGCAACGCTCTTCCTTGAACACTGAAGCTTTCTTT | CASSQQRSSLNTEAFF
TRBJ1-1 | NA | TRBV6-5 | NA | TGTGCCAGCAGTTCGGGGTCGACATTTTTCTTT | CASSSGSTFFF
TRBJ2-3 | TRBD2 | TRBV5-1 | NA | TGCGCCAGCAGCTTGGGGGGAGGGCGGGGAGATACGCAGTATTTT | CASSLGGGRGDTQYF
TRBJ1-3 | NA | TRBV29-1 | NA | TGCAGCGTTGAAGCCAGGGGAGGAAACACCATATATTTT | CSVEARGGNTIYF
TRBJ1-6 | NA | TRBV27 | few | TGTGCCAGCAGTACCAGCTCCTATAATTCACCCCTCCACTTT | CASSTSSYNSPLHF
TRBJ2-7 | NA | TRBV7-2 | few | TGTGCCAGCAGCTTAGCACTAGTAGCCTACGAGCAGTACTTC | CASSLALVAYEQYF
TRBJ1-2 | NA | TRBV7-2 | NA | TGTGCCAGCCAAAGCTTTCAGGGTATCTATGGCTACACCTTC | CASQSFQGIYGYTF
TRBJ2-1 | TRBD1 | TRBV7-9 | NA | TGTGCCAGCAGCTACACCGGGACAGGGGCCTACAATGAGCAGTTCTTC | CASSYTGTGAYNEQFF
TRBJ1-6 | TRBD1 | TRBV19 | once | TGTGCCAGTAGCCCGGGACAGGGGTTAACACCCCTCCACTTT | CASSPGQGLTPLHF
TRBJ2-6 | TRBD2 | TRBV19 | NA | TGTGCCAGTAGTATAGTGGCCCTAGCGGGTAGCTCTGGGGCCAACGTCCTGACTTTC | CASSIVALAGSSGANVLTF
TRBJ1-1 | TRBD1 | TRBV6-2/TRBV6-3 | once | TGTGCCAGCAGCCTCGCAGGGGGCCTTGAAGCTTTCTTT | CASSLAGGLEAFF
TRBJ1-3 | NA | TRBV5-5 | NA | TGTGCCAGCAGCTTGGCCTCGGGGGGCTGGTCTGGAAACACCATATATTTT | CASSLASGGWSGNTIYF
TRBJ2-7 | NA | TRBV10-3 | NA | TGTGCCGTCGCGGCCGGGACCAATGGACCCTACGAGCAGTACTTC | CAVAAGTNGPYEQYF
TRBJ2-3 | NA | TRBV27 | NA | TGTGCCAGCAGATCGGACCAGGTTTTTGCAGATACGCAGTATTTT | CASRSDQVFADTQYF
TRBJ1-4 | TRBD1 | TRBV5-8 | NA | TGTGCCAGCAGCGCGGGACAGGGCTATGAAAAACTGTTTTTT | CASSAGQGYEKLFF
TRBJ2-2 | NA | TRBV11-3 | few | TGTGCCAGCAGCTTAAGGTTAGGCCGAAAGGACACCGGGGAGCTGTTTTTT | CASSLRLGRKDTGELFF